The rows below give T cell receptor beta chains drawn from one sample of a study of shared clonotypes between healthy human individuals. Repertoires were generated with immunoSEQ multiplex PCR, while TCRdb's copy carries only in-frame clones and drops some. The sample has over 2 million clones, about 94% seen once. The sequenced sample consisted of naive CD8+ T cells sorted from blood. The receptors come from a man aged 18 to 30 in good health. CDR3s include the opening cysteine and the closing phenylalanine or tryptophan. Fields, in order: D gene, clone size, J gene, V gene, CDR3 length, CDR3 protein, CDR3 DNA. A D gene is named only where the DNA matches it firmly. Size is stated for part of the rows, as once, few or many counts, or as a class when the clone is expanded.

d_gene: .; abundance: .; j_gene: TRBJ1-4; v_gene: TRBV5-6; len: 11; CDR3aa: CASSLSGKLFF; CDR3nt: TGTGCCAGCAGCTTGTCCGGAAAACTGTTTTTT
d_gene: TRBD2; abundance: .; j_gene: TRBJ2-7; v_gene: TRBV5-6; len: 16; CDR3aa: CASSRGGGPGVHEQYF; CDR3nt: TGTGCCAGCAGCCGCGGGGGTGGGCCAGGAGTCCACGAGCAGTACTTC
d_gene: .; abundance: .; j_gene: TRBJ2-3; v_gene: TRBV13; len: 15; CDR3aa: CASSSDSGTSDTQYF; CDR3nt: TGTGCCAGCAGCTCAGACTCCGGGACTTCAGATACGCAGTATTTT
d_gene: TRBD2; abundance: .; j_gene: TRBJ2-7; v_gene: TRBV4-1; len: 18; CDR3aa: CASSQDPASEGLDGEQYF; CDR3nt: TGCGCCAGCAGCCAAGATCCTGCTTCGGAGGGACTAGACGGGGAGCAGTACTTC
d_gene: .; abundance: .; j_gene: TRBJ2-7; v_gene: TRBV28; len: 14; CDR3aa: CASSLTAAGYEQYF; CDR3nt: TGTGCCAGCAGTTTAACGGCAGCTGGGTACGAGCAGTACTTC
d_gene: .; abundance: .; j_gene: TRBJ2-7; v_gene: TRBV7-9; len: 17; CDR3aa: CASSLLGGNGSSYEQYF; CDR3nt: TGTGCCAGCAGCTTATTAGGGGGAAACGGGTCATCCTACGAGCAGTACTTC
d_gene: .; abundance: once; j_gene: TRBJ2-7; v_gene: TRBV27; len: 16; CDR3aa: CASSLLGPGISYEQYF; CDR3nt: TGTGCCAGCAGTTTATTGGGGCCAGGGATATCCTACGAGCAGTACTTC
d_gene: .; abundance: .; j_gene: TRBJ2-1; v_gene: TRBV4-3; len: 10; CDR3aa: CASSPCEQFF; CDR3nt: TGCGCCAGCAGCCCGTGTGAGCAGTTCTTC
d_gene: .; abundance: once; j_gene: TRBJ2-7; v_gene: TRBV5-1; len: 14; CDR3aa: CASSFRLNSYEQYF; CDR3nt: TGCGCCAGCAGCTTCAGATTAAACTCCTACGAGCAGTACTTC
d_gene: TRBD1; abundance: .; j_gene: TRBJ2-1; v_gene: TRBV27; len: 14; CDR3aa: CASSPGGSYNEQFF; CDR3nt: TGTGCCAGCAGCCCAGGGGGTTCCTACAATGAGCAGTTCTTC
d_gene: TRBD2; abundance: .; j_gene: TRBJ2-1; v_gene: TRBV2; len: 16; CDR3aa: CASSEVTSGRYNEQFF; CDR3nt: TGTGCCAGCAGTGAAGTTACTAGCGGGAGGTACAATGAGCAGTTCTTC
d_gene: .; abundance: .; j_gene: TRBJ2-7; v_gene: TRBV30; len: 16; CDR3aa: CAWRQKGGHSPYEQYF; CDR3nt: TGTGCCTGGAGACAAAAAGGGGGACATTCCCCCTACGAGCAGTACTTC
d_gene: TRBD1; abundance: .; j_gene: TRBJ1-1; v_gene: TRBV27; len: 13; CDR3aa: CASSNRGYPEAFF; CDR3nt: TGTGCCAGCAGTAACAGGGGTTACCCTGAAGCTTTCTTT
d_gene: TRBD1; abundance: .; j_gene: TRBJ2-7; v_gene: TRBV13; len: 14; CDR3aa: CASSLGQGASEQYF; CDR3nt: TGTGCCAGCAGCTTAGGCCAGGGGGCGAGTGAGCAGTACTTC
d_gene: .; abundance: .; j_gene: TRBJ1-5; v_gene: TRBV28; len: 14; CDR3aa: CASSLSVGNQPQHF; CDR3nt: TGTGCCAGCAGTCTCTCAGTGGGGAATCAGCCCCAGCATTTT
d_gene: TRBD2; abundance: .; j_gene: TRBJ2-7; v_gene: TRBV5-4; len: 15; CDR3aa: CASSLAGLAPYEQYF; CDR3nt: TGTGCCAGCAGCTTGGCCGGACTAGCCCCCTACGAGCAGTACTTC
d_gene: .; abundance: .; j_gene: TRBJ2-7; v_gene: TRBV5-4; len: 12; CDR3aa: CASSLLGGEQYF; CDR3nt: TGTGCCAGCAGCTTGCTGGGCGGCGAGCAGTACTTC
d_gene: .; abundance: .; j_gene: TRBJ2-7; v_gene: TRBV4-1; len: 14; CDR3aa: CASSQAGSAYEQYF; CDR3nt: TGCGCCAGCAGCCAAGCAGGGTCCGCCTACGAGCAGTACTTC
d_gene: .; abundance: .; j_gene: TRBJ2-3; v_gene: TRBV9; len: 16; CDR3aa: CASSEGTATSTDTQYF; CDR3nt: TGTGCCAGCAGCGAGGGGACCGCAACTAGCACAGATACGCAGTATTTT
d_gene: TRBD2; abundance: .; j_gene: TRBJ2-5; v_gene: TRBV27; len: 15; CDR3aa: CASSSPGSGSKTQYF; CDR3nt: TGTGCCAGCAGTTCCCCGGGTAGCGGGTCCAAGACCCAGTACTTC
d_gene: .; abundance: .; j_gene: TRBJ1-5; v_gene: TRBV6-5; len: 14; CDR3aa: CASSYLSGTQPQHF; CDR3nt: TGTGCCAGCAGTTATTTGTCGGGGACTCAGCCCCAGCATTTT
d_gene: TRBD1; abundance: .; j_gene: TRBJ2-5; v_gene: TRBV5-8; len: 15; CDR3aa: CASSFGTGVKETQYF; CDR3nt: TGTGCCAGCAGCTTTGGGACAGGGGTTAAGGAGACCCAGTACTTC
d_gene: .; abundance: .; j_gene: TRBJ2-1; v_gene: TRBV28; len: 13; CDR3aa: CASSLWMADEQFF; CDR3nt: TGTGCCAGCAGTCTTTGGATGGCTGATGAGCAGTTCTTC
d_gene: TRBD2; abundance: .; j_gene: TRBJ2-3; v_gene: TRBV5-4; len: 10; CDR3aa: CASSGDTQYF; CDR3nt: TGTGCCAGTAGCGGGGATACGCAGTATTTT
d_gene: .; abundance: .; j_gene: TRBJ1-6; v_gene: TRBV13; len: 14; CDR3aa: CASSFGPGNSPLHF; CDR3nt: TGTGCCAGCAGCTTTGGGCCTGGAAATTCACCCCTCCACTTT
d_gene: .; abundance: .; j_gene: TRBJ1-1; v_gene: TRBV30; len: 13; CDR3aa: CAWSVEDGTEAFF; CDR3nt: TGTGCCTGGAGTGTAGAGGATGGGACTGAAGCTTTCTTT
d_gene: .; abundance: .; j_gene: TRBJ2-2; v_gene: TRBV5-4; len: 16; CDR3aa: CASSSDDIAATGELFF; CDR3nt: TGTGCCAGCAGCTCAGACGACATTGCTGCGACCGGGGAGCTGTTTTTT
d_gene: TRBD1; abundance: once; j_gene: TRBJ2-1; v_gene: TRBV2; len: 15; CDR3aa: CASSDPGTGNHEQFF; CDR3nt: TGTGCCAGCAGTGATCCCGGGACAGGGAATCATGAGCAGTTCTTC
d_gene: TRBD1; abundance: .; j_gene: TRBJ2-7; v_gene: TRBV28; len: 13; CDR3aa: CASRQGVTYEQYF; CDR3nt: TGTGCCAGTAGACAGGGGGTAACGTACGAGCAGTACTTC
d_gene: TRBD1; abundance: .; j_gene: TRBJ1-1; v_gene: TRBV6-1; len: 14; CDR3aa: CASSQYRGLLEAFF; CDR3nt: TGTGCCAGCAGCCAGTACAGGGGGCTCCTTGAAGCTTTCTTT
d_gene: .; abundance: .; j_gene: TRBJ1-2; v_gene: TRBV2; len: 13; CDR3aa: CASSGENNYGYTF; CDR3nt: TGTGCCAGCAGTGGGGAGAATAACTATGGCTACACCTTC
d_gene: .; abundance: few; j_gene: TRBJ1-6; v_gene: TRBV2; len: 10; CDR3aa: CASSGGALHF; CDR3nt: TGTGCCAGCAGTGGTGGAGCCCTCCACTTT